This T cell receptor beta chain was sequenced for a study of blood T cell repertoires in COVID-19. Background on the study: PBMCs, B-cell-depleted T cells, or T cells provided the cDNA or gDNA that made up the material.

Trimming took off 1 base at V and 9 bases at J, with 10 bases between the two ends. This CDR3 is 13 amino acids long. CDR1 and CDR2 (germline): SGHTA, FQGNSA. Enrollment of patients from Seattle took place during active infection, with longitudinal follow-up. In the authors' methods: How many nucleated cells were present was estimated from reference gene primer amplification. Clones were sequenced by immunoSEQ multiplex PCR, and TCRdb holds only the in-frame ones, with some missing. D and trimming come from the DNA, and the V and J calls and clone size come from that table. The data show 200,000 or so clones, with 84% seen just once and roughly a tenth held by the top ten.

The sequence was collected from a woman of 80 years or more with COVID-19, enrolled during active disease. Sequencing input: peripheral blood. The chain recombines TRBV7-2 with TRBJ2-1; D ambiguous. The CDR3, as DNA: TGTGCCAGCAGCTTAGGGGTTAGCCGTGAGCAGTTCTTC. Its translation: CASSLGVSREQFF.